This T cell receptor (beta chain) was identified during a study of OX40 agonist ivuxolimab in advanced cancers. Study summary: Patients were given ivuxolimab, an antibody that agonizes OX40 (CD134).

Here immunoSEQ multiplex PCR was the method, and the copy in TCRdb shows in-frame clones only, minus some. The data show 70,000 to 85,000 clones, with approximately 80% seen just once and about 1% held by the top ten. The CDR3 loop spans 15 amino acids. Losses at the gene ends were 4 bases for V and 0 bases for J; bases not matched to a gene: 5. Germline values: CDR1 SGHTS, CDR2 YDEGEE. The TCR was taken from an adult with an advanced solid tumor such as melanoma, head and neck, liver or kidney cancer. V and J are TRBV5-8 and TRBJ1-1; 8 bases are a match to TRBD1. The specimen was CD4+ or CD8+ T cells sorted from blood, collected in a trial of the OX40 agonist ivuxolimab. The CDR3 reads CASSPLGQVNTEAFF. DNA for the CDR3: TGTGCCAGCAGCCCGCTGGGACAGGTGAACACTGAAGCTTTCTTT.